These T cell receptor beta chains were read from a single sample in a study of T cells in Graves' hyperthyroidism and ophthalmopathy. TCRdb recomputed calls from the multiplex PCR reads with MiXCR, one row per CDR3 protein. The sample yields a few hundred thousand distinct CDR3 sequences, roughly 18% seen once. Sequencing was carried out using blood. The receptors stem from a woman in her forties or fifties with Graves' hyperthyroidism. CDR3s include the opening cysteine and the closing phenylalanine or tryptophan. D genes are given only for firm matches. Only part of the rows carry a size: once, few, many, or a class if the clone is expanded.

TRBJ2-5,-,many,TRBV7-9,CASGKSAQETQYF,TGTGCCAGCGGAAAGTCAGCTCAAGAGACCCAGTACTTC
TRBJ2-1,TRBD2,many,TRBV11-2,CASNMLTSGALRNEQFF,TGTGCCAGCAACATGTTGACTAGCGGGGCCCTTAGGAATGAGCAGTTCTTC
TRBJ2-3,-,few,TRBV27,CASSLLIPSTTTDTQYF,TGTGCCAGCAGTTTACTGATTCCCAGCACAACCACAGATACGCAGTATTTT
TRBJ1-5,-,few,TRBV12-3/TRBV12-4,CAGSTSGQNQPQHF,TGTGCCGGCAGCACCTCGGGCCAAAATCAGCCCCAGCATTTT
TRBJ2-3,-,-,TRBV7-8,CASSLGLAGIADTQYF,TGCGCCAGCAGCCTCGGATTGGCAGGGATTGCAGATACGCAGTATTTT
TRBJ2-3,-,many,TRBV3-1,CASRKQGLHDTQYF,TGTGCCAGCAGGAAACAGGGACTTCACGATACGCAGTATTTT
TRBJ1-4,-,few,TRBV5-1,CASSFEPTGDEKLFF,TGCGCCAGCAGTTTTGAACCGACGGGGGATGAAAAACTGTTTTTT
TRBJ2-1,TRBD1,-,TRBV4-1,CASSQVVTGVNEQFF,TGCGCCAGCAGCCAAGTGGTGACAGGGGTTAATGAGCAGTTCTTC
TRBJ2-7,TRBD2,-,TRBV27,CASSLATSFTYEQYF,TGTGCCAGCAGTCTCGCGACTAGCTTCACCTACGAGCAGTACTTC
TRBJ1-1,-,many,TRBV6-5,CASRTEHMNTEAFF,TGTGCCAGCAGGACGGAACACATGAACACTGAAGCTTTCTTT
TRBJ2-7,-,many,TRBV28,CASKTGYEQYF,TGTGCCAGCAAGACAGGCTACGAGCAGTACTTC
TRBJ1-1,-,-,TRBV25-1,CASSESKNTEAFF,TGTGCCAGCAGTGAATCGAAGAACACTGAAGCTTTCTTT
TRBJ2-1,TRBD2,many,TRBV7-3,CASSLGLAALNEQFF,TGTGCCAGCAGCCTTGGACTAGCGGCACTCAATGAGCAGTTCTTC
TRBJ1-2,-,many,TRBV18,CASSPLQGANYGYTF,TGTGCCAGCTCACCCTTACAGGGAGCTAACTATGGCTACACCTTC
TRBJ1-6,-,few,TRBV10-3,CAISDRSSYNSPLHF,TGTGCCATCAGCGACAGGAGCTCCTATAATTCACCCCTCCACTTT
TRBJ1-1,-,many,TRBV2,CASSDGATTLNTEAFF,TGTGCCAGCTCGGATGGGGCGACCACTTTAAACACTGAAGCTTTCTTT
TRBJ1-1,-,many,TRBV2,CASGVDRNTEAFF,TGTGCCAGCGGAGTCGACAGGAACACTGAAGCTTTCTTT
TRBJ1-2,-,many,TRBV13,CASSSSGGLGGYTF,TGTGCCAGCAGCTCAAGTGGGGGGCTCGGTGGCTACACCTTC
TRBJ1-2,-,few,TRBV4-1,CASSQPPEEEPYNYGYTF,TGCGCCAGCAGCCAACCCCCCGAGGAGGAGCCCTATAACTATGGCTACACCTTC
TRBJ2-3,TRBD2,-,TRBV29-1,CSVRLAGRDTQYF,TGCAGCGTTCGACTAGCGGGAAGAGATACGCAGTATTTT
TRBJ2-7,TRBD1,few,TRBV5-1,CASSLDGTEPAYEQYF,TGCGCCAGCAGCTTGGACGGGACAGAACCCGCCTACGAGCAGTACTTC
TRBJ2-5,TRBD2,few,TRBV6-2/TRBV6-3,CASSSRTSGGALGETQYF,TGTGCCAGCAGTTCTCGGACTAGCGGGGGGGCCTTAGGTGAGACCCAGTACTTC
TRBJ2-6,-,once,TRBV2,CAGRGLRANVLTF,TGTGCCGGCCGGGGGTTGAGGGCCAACGTCCTGACTTTC
TRBJ2-5,-,many,TRBV28,CASRGDSTQETQYF,TGTGCCAGCAGAGGGGACTCTACGCAAGAGACCCAGTACTTC
TRBJ2-7,TRBD2,-,TRBV20-1,CSTQRESFEQYF,TGCAGTACTCAGCGGGAGTCCTTCGAGCAGTACTTC
TRBJ2-5,-,few,TRBV6-1,CASRSAATQYF,TGTGCCAGCAGATCAGCGGCGACCCAGTACTTC
TRBJ1-1,-,few,TRBV19,CASSPHKNTEAFF,TGTGCCAGTAGTCCACACAAGAACACTGAAGCTTTCTTT
TRBJ2-3,-,-,TRBV24-1,CATSENQGNTQYF,TGTGCCACCAGTGAGAATCAGGGTAATACGCAGTATTTT
TRBJ2-7,-,many,TRBV5-1,CASSLESRYEQYF,TGCGCCAGCAGCTTGGAATCGCGCTACGAGCAGTACTTC
TRBJ1-2,-,-,TRBV9,CASSPAANYGYTF,TGTGCCAGCAGCCCGGCAGCTAACTATGGCTACACCTTC
TRBJ1-1,TRBD1,few,TRBV6-1,CASMKGQANTEAFF,TGTGCCAGCATGAAGGGACAGGCGAACACTGAAGCTTTCTTT
TRBJ2-5,-,many,TRBV12-3/TRBV12-4,CASTWGVETQYF,TGTGCCAGCACCTGGGGGGTGGAGACCCAGTACTTC
TRBJ2-1,-,many,TRBV6-2/TRBV6-3,CASSSHSSYNEQFF,TGTGCCAGCAGTTCCCACAGCTCCTACAATGAGCAGTTCTTC
TRBJ2-5,TRBD1,many,TRBV20-1,CSSTGQGAVETQYF,TGCTCAAGCACAGGACAGGGGGCCGTGGAGACCCAGTACTTC
TRBJ2-1,-,many,TRBV28,CASSHRNPDYNEQFF,TGTGCCAGCAGTCACAGGAACCCGGACTACAATGAGCAGTTCTTC
TRBJ2-1,-,many,TRBV11-3,CASSQTGGYNEQFF,TGTGCCAGCAGTCAAACCGGGGGCTACAATGAGCAGTTCTTC
TRBJ2-1,-,-,TRBV7-7,CASSPRDSRTEQFF,TGTGCTAGCAGCCCGCGGGACTCCAGGACTGAGCAGTTCTTC
TRBJ2-3,-,-,TRBV4-1,CASSPFSGASTDTQYF,TGCGCCAGCAGCCCTTTCTCGGGAGCGAGCACAGATACGCAGTATTTT
TRBJ2-7,TRBD2,many,TRBV11-2,CASSPGLAGATGSYEQYF,TGTGCCAGCAGCCCGGGACTAGCGGGAGCCACCGGTTCCTACGAGCAGTACTTC
TRBJ2-1,-,-,TRBV3-1,CASSQDLALYNEQFF,TGTGCCAGCAGCCAAGATTTGGCTCTTTACAATGAGCAGTTCTTC
TRBJ1-5,-,few,TRBV10-2,CASSDSQSNQPQHF,TGCGCCAGCAGTGATTCTCAGAGCAATCAGCCCCAGCATTTT
TRBJ2-4,-,many,TRBV18,CASSGAYNIQYF,TGTGCCAGCTCCGGGGCGTATAACATTCAGTACTTC
TRBJ2-3,-,-,TRBV6-1,CASSREGADTQYF,TGTGCCAGCAGTCGGGAAGGGGCAGATACGCAGTATTTT
TRBJ2-2,TRBD1,-,TRBV5-1,CASGQGVMGELFF,TGCGCCAGCGGACAGGGGGTGATGGGGGAGCTGTTTTTT
TRBJ1-2,-,few,TRBV7-9,CASSLFIGNSNYGYTF,TGTGCCAGCAGCTTATTTATCGGAAACTCTAACTATGGCTACACCTTC
TRBJ2-5,TRBD2,few,TRBV24-1,CATSESRLAEETQYF,TGTGCCACCAGTGAATCACGACTAGCCGAAGAGACCCAGTACTTC
TRBJ2-2,-,-,TRBV20-1,CSAWTLGQTGELFF,TGCAGTGCTTGGACCCTAGGGCAAACCGGGGAGCTGTTTTTT
TRBJ2-3,-,-,TRBV5-4,CASSFFGGRDTQYF,TGTGCCAGCAGCTTTTTCGGGGGTAGGGATACGCAGTATTTT
TRBJ2-7,-,many,TRBV7-2,CASSLVAFYEQYF,TGTGCCAGCAGCTTAGTTGCCTTCTACGAGCAGTACTTC
TRBJ1-1,TRBD1,many,TRBV10-3,CAISGAGTANTEAFF,TGTGCCATCAGTGGAGCCGGGACAGCTAACACTGAAGCTTTCTTT
TRBJ1-1,-,many,TRBV28,CASSQILMNTEAFF,TGTGCCAGCAGTCAAATACTCATGAACACTGAAGCTTTCTTT
TRBJ1-5,-,-,TRBV12-3/TRBV12-4,CASSLWQAGDQPQHF,TGTGCCAGCAGTTTGTGGCAGGCGGGCGATCAGCCCCAGCATTTT
TRBJ2-7,-,-,TRBV20-1,CSATASVGEQYF,TGCAGTGCTACGGCTAGCGTCGGCGAGCAGTACTTC
TRBJ2-1,TRBD2,many,TRBV2,CASSSLAGVAFF,TGTGCCAGCAGTTCGCTAGCGGGAGTGGCGTTCTTC
TRBJ2-2,TRBD1,few,TRBV7-3,CASSSGTAINTGELFF,TGTGCCAGCAGCTCCGGGACAGCCATAAACACCGGGGAGCTGTTTTTT
TRBJ2-1,TRBD2,once,TRBV19,CASSISWGTSGHNEQFF,TGTGCCAGTAGTATATCCTGGGGGACTAGCGGACACAATGAGCAGTTCTTC
TRBJ2-3,TRBD1,-,TRBV6-2/TRBV6-3,CASLGQLSTDTQYF,TGTGCCAGTTTGGGACAGCTTAGCACAGATACGCAGTATTTT
TRBJ2-7,-,few,TRBV4-1,CASSQDAEGQESYEQYF,TGCGCCAGCAGCCAAGATGCGGAGGGCCAAGAGTCCTACGAGCAGTACTTC